The rows below give T cell receptor beta chains drawn from one sample of a study of T cell changes during pregnancy in multiple sclerosis. The data were produced by immunoSEQ multiplex PCR, yet TCRdb's version contains in-frame clones alone and is incomplete. Counted here are around 17,000 clones, 95% to 96% occurring once; the ten biggest clones make up roughly 1%. Sequenced material: peripheral blood, taken in the third trimester of pregnancy. The receptors come from a female donor with multiple sclerosis, enrolled in a pregnancy study. The CDR3 runs from the conserved cysteine through the conserved F or W. D genes are given only for firm matches. Expanded clones are given a class, and other clones once, few, many or no size at all.

>NA|TRBJ2-6|TRBV19|once
TGTGCCAGTAGTGGCGGGTCAGGCTCTGGGGCCAACGTCCTGACTTTC
CASSGGSGSGANVLTF
>TRBD1|TRBJ2-7|TRBV6-1|NA
TGTGCCAGCACCTCCGGGACAGGTGGTTCCTACGAGCAGTACTTC
CASTSGTGGSYEQYF
>TRBD1|TRBJ1-2|TRBV7-9|NA
TGTGCCAGCAGCAGAACAGGGGGCTATGGCTACACCTTC
CASSRTGGYGYTF
>TRBD2|TRBJ2-7|TRBV6-1|NA
TGTGCCAGCAGTTCTAGCGGTACCTCCTACGAGCAGTACTTC
CASSSSGTSYEQYF
>TRBD1|TRBJ2-7|TRBV18|NA
TGTGCCAGCTCACATCCCAGACAGAAGGGGGCATCCTACGAGCAGTACTTC
CASSHPRQKGASYEQYF
>NA|TRBJ1-1|TRBV6-5|NA
TGTGCCAGCAACGTTGACTCCCGAAGGAACACTGAAGCTTTCTTT
CASNVDSRRNTEAFF
>NA|TRBJ2-1|TRBV20-1|NA
TGCAGTGTTGGGATCGAGGGGCAGTTCTTC
CSVGIEGQFF
>TRBD1|TRBJ1-1|TRBV29-1|NA
TGCAGCGCCACTCCCCTCGGGACAGGGGTTGAGAACACTGAAGCTTTCTTT
CSATPLGTGVENTEAFF
>TRBD1|TRBJ1-2|TRBV6-5|NA
TGTGCCAGCAGTCTAAATCGACAGGGAAAGGGCACCTTC
CASSLNRQGKGTF
>NA|TRBJ1-2|TRBV19|NA
TGTGCCAGTAGTATAATAGGGGGTAACTATGGCTACACCTTC
CASSIIGGNYGYTF
>NA|TRBJ1-2|TRBV14|NA
TGTGCCAGCAGCCAAGCAGGGGAGTGGGACTATGGCTACACCTTC
CASSQAGEWDYGYTF
>TRBD2|TRBJ2-1|TRBV27|NA
TGTGCCAGCAGTCTAGCGGGAGGGCTTTCTAATGAGCAGTTCTTC
CASSLAGGLSNEQFF
>TRBD1|TRBJ1-5|TRBV4-3|NA
TGCGCCAGCAGCCAGACACAGGGGGCGGGTCAGCCCCAGCATTTT
CASSQTQGAGQPQHF
>TRBD1|TRBJ1-2|TRBV5-1|once
TGCGCCAGCAGCTTTGGGCAGGGGGAAGATGGCTACACCTTC
CASSFGQGEDGYTF
>TRBD1|TRBJ1-1|TRBV7-3|NA
TGTGCCAGCAGCTTAATGGGACAGGGGCTCACTGAAGCTTTCTTT
CASSLMGQGLTEAFF
>NA|TRBJ2-5|TRBV19|NA
TGTGCCAGTAGTTGGGGGGGGCTCGGAGAGACCCAGTACTTC
CASSWGGLGETQYF
>TRBD2|TRBJ2-7|TRBV7-3|NA
TGTGCCAGCAGCTCGCTGGGCGGGGGGGTCTCCTACGAGCAGTACTTC
CASSSLGGGVSYEQYF